These 13 T cell receptor beta chains were all obtained from the same sample, sequenced in a study of CD8 T cells in ankylosing spondylitis. In TCRdb, the 5' RACE reads were re-called with MiXCR into one record per CDR3 protein. The profile shows 350,000 or so distinct CDR3 sequences, approximately 10% of them singletons. Sequenced: blood, either unsorted or a sorted T cell fraction (not recorded which). The source is a female donor with ankylosing spondylitis or in good health (not recorded which).

This clonotype was counted many times. V is TRBV7-9 and J is TRBJ1-5; D unclear. Germline-derived CDR1 and CDR2 are SEHNR and FQNEAQ (reference sequence). This CDR3 is 13 amino acids long. Trimming removed 5 bases from V and 1 base from J, with 6 bases in between. The CDR3 reads CASSPFSNQPQHF. The CDR3 nucleotides are TGTGCCAGCAGCCCTTTCAGCAATCAGCCCCAGCATTTT.

This clonotype was counted only a few times. The chain uses TRBV7-9 and TRBJ2-3; 9 nucleotides match TRBD2. In germline, CDR1 is SEHNR, CDR2 FQNEAQ (reference sequence). The CDR3 runs 16 residues. J gave up 5 bases and V 6 bases, and 12 bases lay outside the gene matches. The CDR3 DNA is TGTGCCAGCAGTTTTCAACCGGGACTAGCAGGAGATACGCAGTATTTT. Amino acid sequence: CASSFQPGLAGDTQYF.

The gene calls are TRBV28 and TRBJ1-2; the D gene is possibly TRBD1 (5 bases). The CDR3 runs to 12 residues. V gave up 5 bases and J gave up 8 bases, with 12 bases separating them. From germline, CDR1 is MDHEN and CDR2 SYDVKM. The CDR3 loop reads CASSLNQGGYTF. The CDR3, as DNA: TGTGCCAGCAGTCTCAACCAGGGCGGCTACACCTTC.

This clonotype has at least ten counts. The V call is TRBV20-1, the J call TRBJ2-1; possible D gene TRBD2, 6 bases. Germline CDR1 is DFQATT and CDR2 is SNEGSKA (reference sequence). The CDR3 covers 13 residues. Trimming left V 6 bases short and J 2 bases short, with 11 bases between. The chain's CDR3 is CSALAAAYNEQFF. DNA for the CDR3: TGCAGTGCCTTAGCGGCGGCCTACAATGAGCAGTTCTTC.

V and J are TRBV4-3 and TRBJ1-1; perhaps TRBD1 as D (6 bases). The CDR3 consists of 17 residues. V lost 2 bases, J lost 3 bases, and 19 bases lay in between. Germline V gene sequence: CDR1 LGHNA, CDR2 YSLEER. The CDR3 region has the DNA TGCGCCAGCAGCCAAATGTTACAGGGCACCGCGGACACTGAAGCTTTCTTT. Amino acids: CASSQMLQGTADTEAFF.

On this clonotype itself: Just one base apart from a much larger clone, this may be a read error. This likely comes from a read error, as the CDR3 has no conserved phenylalanine or tryptophan at its end. This rearrangement joins TRBV20-1 to TRBJ2-1; D perhaps matches TRBD1 (6 bases). The germline gives CDR1 DFQATT, CDR2 SNEGSKA (reference sequence). Trimming stripped 0 bases from V and 9 bases from J, with 15 bases between. CDR3 length equals 14 residues. The CDR3 region is CSAREQGRSGEQFL. The CDR3 nucleotides read TGCAGTGCTAGAGAACAGGGTCGTTCGGGTGAGCAGTTCCTC.

Turning to this clonotype: A much more abundant neighbour one base away suggests this may be a read error. The chain carries TRBV7-6 and TRBJ2-5; 8 positions agree with TRBD2. Germline V gene data show CDR1 as SGHVS and CDR2 as FNYEAQ. The CDR3 length is 12 residues. J gave up 8 bases and V 6 bases, and 5 bases lay outside the gene matches. In DNA form, the CDR3 reads TGTGCCAGCAGTGCGGGAGGAGATACCCAGTACTTC. Translating it yields CASSAGGDTQYF.

The table lists this clonotype with many counts. V is TRBV7-6 and J is TRBJ1-5, with D hard to call. The CDR3 is made up of 13 amino acids. CDR1 SGHVS and CDR2 FNYEAQ come from the germline V gene. Trimming left V 1 base short and J 6 bases short, with 7 bases between. CDR3 nucleotide sequence: TGTGCCAGCAGCTTAGGGTTTCGTCAGCCCCAGCATTTT. Protein sequence: CASSLGFRQPQHF.

The J gene is TRBJ2-1, the V gene TRBV7-9; 12 nucleotides match TRBD2. Germline CDR1 is SEHNR and CDR2 is FQNEAQ (reference sequence). V lost 2 bases, J lost 5 bases, and 7 bases stayed unmatched. The length of the CDR3 is 17 residues. The CDR3 DNA reads as TGTGCCAGCAGCTTAAGACAAACTAGCGGGGGGCACAATGAGCAGTTCTTC. The encoded protein is CASSLRQTSGGHNEQFF.

The V gene is TRBV11-2, the J gene TRBJ1-5, with TRBD1 identical over 7 bases. Germline values: CDR1 SGHAT, CDR2 FQNNGV. The CDR3 covers 16 residues. The junction had 7 bases not matched to a gene; V was cut back by 2 bases and J by 3 bases. The CDR3 nucleotides read TGTGCCAGCAGCTTATTCCAGGGGGTTTTCAATCAGCCCCAGCATTTT. Translated: CASSLFQGVFNQPQHF.

The chain employs TRBV20-1 and TRBJ1-1; 8 bases align to TRBD1. J was trimmed by 1 base and V by 4 bases; bases with no gene match: 2. The germline CDR1 and CDR2 sequences are DFQATT and SNEGSKA (reference sequence). The CDR3 sequence is 13 residues long. CDR3 nucleotides: TGCAGTGCTACCACAGGGGGGAACACTGAAGCTTTCTTT. This encodes CSATTGGNTEAFF.

The rearrangement links TRBV30 to TRBJ2-3; D perhaps matches TRBD1 (6 bases). This CDR3 has 15 residues. Trimming took 3 bases from V and 2 from J, leaving 15 bases between them. Germline V gene lookup returns CDR1 GTSNPN and CDR2 SVGIG (reference sequence). CDR3 amino acids: CAWSGQWGPTDTQYF. For the CDR3, the DNA is TGTGCCTGGAGCGGACAGTGGGGGCCCACAGATACGCAGTATTTT.

In this sample, this clonotype turned up many times. The rearrangement joins TRBV12-3 or TRBV12-4 to TRBJ1-6; 8 bases fit TRBD1. This CDR3 contains 15 residues. The V segment lost 4 bases and the J segment 6 bases; nucleotides outside the gene matches: 5. As DNA, the CDR3 is TGTGCCAGCAGTTCCGGACAGGGTATTAATTCACCCCTCCACTTT. Translated: CASSSGQGINSPLHF.